This T cell receptor beta chain came from a study of PD-1 blockade in mismatch repair-deficient tumors. About the study: All were previously treated, progressing patients with around eleven mismatch repair-deficient cancer types.

Germline V gene lookup returns CDR1 SNHLY and CDR2 FYNNEI. V was pared by 4 bases and J by 0 bases, with 16 bases between. The CDR3 is 18 residues long. Notes on this clone: What it binds is unknown.

Study findings and constraints: Tumor-resident clones, often undetectable pretreatment in blood, expanded then contracted after pembrolizumab.

All patients were mismatch repair deficient, assessed by either PCR or immunohistochemistry. A few pembrolizumab responders had their TCRs sequenced. This table comes from immunoSEQ multiplex PCR, and its TCRdb copy is limited to in-frame clones, with some not included. This sample has 95,000 to 150,000 clones; approximately 86% occur once, and the top ten carry 13%. The sample was peripheral blood, taken 44 weeks after starting pembrolizumab. The rearrangement uses TRBV2 and TRBJ2-6; D possibly corresponds to TRBD1 (5 bases). This receptor was taken from an adult with mismatch repair-deficient cancer. Written as DNA, the CDR3 is TGTGCCAGCAGTGGGACATTGGGTCCCCCCTCTGGGGCCAACGTCCTGACTTTC. This sequence encodes CASSGTLGPPSGANVLTF. Supplemented by reference TRBV2 and TRBJ2-6, the full variable domain reads EPEVTQTPSHQVTQMGQEVILRCVPISNHLYFYWYRQILGQKVEFLVSFYNNEISEKSEIFDDQFSVERPDGSNFTLKIRSTKLEDSAMYFCASSGTLGPPSGANVLTFGAGSRLTVL.